This section outlines one T cell receptor (beta chain) sequence together with its context. The table lists this clonotype with a few counts. Its antigen remains unidentified. No per-base quality is available; no much larger clone lies one base away. This entry comes from a study of blood T cells in healthy people across ages (dated by TCRdb to between 2014 and 2017). For the study in its entirety: In model experiments, template switching captured roughly one uniquely barcoded TCR beta cDNA molecule for every two T cells. The study measured age-related changes in TCR beta repertoire diversity using deep sequencing normalized with unique cDNA molecular identifiers. Four age groups were formed from the donors: young (average approximately 16 years), middle-aged (approximately 40), aged (around 62) and long-lived (roughly 88). To avoid experimental bias, donors of different ages were randomly spread across the sequencing lanes. For two donors (one aged 18 to 30 and one aged 80 or older), the study analyzed two additional independent replicas of 1 million unique cDNA reads from the same blood draw. Study-wide findings and limitations: Because the CMV infection status of the donors was unknown, age-related changes in expanded clonotypes may potentially have been confounded. The percentage of naive T cells measured by flow cytometry correlated strongly with observed TCR beta diversity. Because profiling used bulk unsorted PBMCs, naive and antigen-experienced compartments could not be compared conclusively. Compared with the aged group, the long-lived group had more naive CD4+ T cells, fewer expanded clones and increased TCR diversity, suggesting age selection. Estimates of total diversity from one million sequenced T cells were regarded as lower bounds and underestimates. As age increased, observed TCR beta diversity per million T cells dropped in a roughly linear way, and a significant reduction was already evident by age 40.

The donors were about 40 Caucasian individuals from Russia, aged roughly 6 to 95 years, who were systemically healthy. About 10 milliliters of peripheral blood were collected from each donor into EDTA-treated Vacutainer tubes. Ficoll-Paque density-gradient centrifugation was used to isolate PBMCs, with at least 6 million obtained per sample. Trizol reagent was used to extract total RNA from PBMCs, with at least 5 micrograms per sample. The percentages of naive CD45RAhigh/CD27high T cells were determined by flow cytometry on a PBMC aliquot from every donor. The receptor library was made with 5' RACE. Reads for this sample came from an Illumina HiSeq 2500. A second PCR of roughly 7 to 12 cycles was performed with a sample-barcoded 5' primer and a J-beta primer mix. A template-switch 5' adaptor carrying 12 random nucleotides introduced a unique molecular identifier onto each TCR beta cDNA molecule. Each sample yielded at least 2.5 million CDR3-containing paired-end reads. The Mint cDNA synthesis kit, primed by a TRBC-specific oligonucleotide, was used to synthesize first-strand cDNA from all RNA. Following uracil-DNA glycosylase treatment, a first 18-cycle PCR with universal primers M1SS and BC2_uni_R was performed on all cDNA. Regarding the original processing steps: For normalization, 1 million high-quality reads, each with a distinct molecular identifier, were randomly selected from each sample. Instead of being binned into consensus sequences, reads with shared molecular identifiers were discarded. MiTCR, with a Q25 quality threshold and the strictest error-elimination algorithm, was used for CDR3 identification, clonotype clustering and error correction. A nonparametric unseen species model using Euler transformation provided a lower-bound estimate of total TCR beta diversity. Using fastp at Q25 and MiXCR, TCRdb reprocessed the public reads and kept productive beta chains. Each record represents a unique CDR3 protein, reported with the most common genes and DNA among its rows. TCRdb, rather than the study authors, made the V and J calls. The sample table records 850,000 to 1,100,000 distinct CDR3 sequences; 30% to 40% of these occur just once. 10% to 15% of the sample is in the top ten clones.

The germline V end is reduced by 5 bases and the J end by 10 bases; junction bases left unmatched: 8. CDR1 DFQATT and CDR2 SNEGSKA were looked up in the germline V gene (reference sequence). CDR3 length: 14 amino acids, cysteine to phenylalanine. The DNA shown is the 42-base CDR3, in frame from base 1. This receptor was identified in a man between 18 and 29 years old in good health. Sequences were obtained from blood. The rearrangement joined TRBV20-1 to TRBJ1-6; a stretch of 10 junction bases matches TRBD1. The DNA sequence reads TGCAGTGCTCCCTTGGACAGGGGGAACTCACCCCTCCACTTT. Its protein is CSAPLDRGNSPLHF.